These 21 T cell receptor beta chains share one sample of origin, sequenced in a study of regulatory T cells in long-lasting Graves disease. For TCR beta, libraries came from iRepertoire HTBI primers and Arm-PCR of CDR3 regions. TCRdb independently ran MiXCR on the multiplex PCR reads; one entry per CDR3 protein. The table records 300,000 to 500,000 distinct CDR3 sequences, around 20% of them present only once. Time point in this sample: persistent/refractory GD, antithyroid drugs over 5 years with positive TRAb. With RNA extracted from PBMCs as input, the TCR library was made. The starting material was peripheral blood mononuclear cells (PBMCs), obtained when the disease was refractory, from a patient treated with antithyroid drugs. These receptor sequences come from a female donor with Graves disease.

The rearrangement joins TRBV7-6 to TRBJ2-7, with 7 positions matching TRBD2. CDR3 length: 16 residues. CDR1 and CDR2 (germline): SGHVS, FNYEAQ. J was trimmed by 6 bases and V by 1 base; bases with no gene match: 12. The chain's CDR3 is CASSLVASGRGSEQYF. DNA for the CDR3: TGTGCCAGCAGCTTAGTGGCTAGCGGAAGAGGGAGCGAGCAGTACTTC.

This clonotype has ten or more counts. The chain recombines TRBV7-9 with TRBJ2-7; 7 nucleotides match TRBD1. This CDR3 spans 14 amino acids. CDR1 and CDR2 from the germline V gene are SEHNR and FQNEAQ (reference sequence). The V and J ends lost 6 bases and 5 bases, in that order; junction bases with no gene match: 10. As DNA, the CDR3 is TGTGCCAGCAGTTTCCGGGACAGCTACGACGAGCAGTACTTC. This gives the protein CASSFRDSYDEQYF.

Many counts were recorded for this clonotype. The chain has TRBV28 and TRBJ1-2; D perhaps matches TRBD1 (5 bases). Per germline, CDR1 MDHEN and CDR2 SYDVKM. V was pared by 9 bases and J by 5 bases, with 19 bases between. The CDR3 spans 14 residues. The CDR3 protein is CASGGEGLGYGYTF. The DNA of the CDR3 is TGTGCCAGTGGAGGGGAAGGGCTAGGGTATGGCTACACCTTC.

This clonotype has more than one count but fewer than ten. The rearrangement links TRBV12-3 or TRBV12-4 to TRBJ2-2; unclear D gene. Trimming took off 2 bases at V and 5 bases at J, with 6 bases between the two ends. The CDR3 length is 13 residues. CDR3 region: CASSLIETGELFF. The CDR3 DNA reads as TGTGCCAGCAGTTTAATAGAAACCGGGGAGCTGTTTTTT.

This clonotype occurred many times. This sequence joins TRBV15 and TRBJ2-5; a weak D match, TRBD1 (5 bases). Germline values: CDR1 LNHNV, CDR2 YYDKDF (reference sequence). The CDR3 extends over 15 amino acids. V was trimmed by 1 base and J by 2 bases, leaving 11 bases between them. The CDR3 DNA reads as TGTGCCACCAGCAGAGGTGAAGGACAACAAGAGACCCAGTACTTC. Protein product: CATSRGEGQQETQYF.

This clonotype turned up a few times. The chain carries TRBV20-1 and TRBJ2-7; TRBD2 matches 7 bases. Germline V gene data show CDR1 as DFQATT and CDR2 as SNEGSKA (reference sequence). V dropped 0 bases and J dropped 4; count of bases not matched to a gene: 6. The CDR3 sequence is 14 residues long. The CDR3 region is CSARESGEGYEQYF. In DNA, the CDR3 is TGCAGTGCTAGAGAGAGCGGGGAGGGTTACGAGCAGTACTTC.

This clonotype appeared a few times. The rearrangement uses TRBV20-1 and TRBJ1-1, with a possible D match to TRBD1 (6 bases). The germline CDR1 and CDR2 sequences are DFQATT and SNEGSKA (reference sequence). The CDR3 runs 12 residues. For the CDR3, the DNA is TGCAGCGGGTCAGGGGAGAACACTGAAGCTTTCTTT. Its translation is CSGSGENTEAFF.

This clonotype showed up many times. The chain links TRBV6-1 to TRBJ1-5; possibly TRBD1 for D (5 bases). Trimming left V 6 bases short and J 10 bases short, with 22 bases between. CDR1 is MNHNS, CDR2 SASEGT, per germline. The length of the CDR3 is 15 residues. CDR3 region: CASSQTGLPNPPQHF. The DNA of the CDR3 is TGTGCCAGCAGCCAAACAGGACTCCCTAATCCCCCCCAGCATTTT.

The V and J genes are TRBV6-4 and TRBJ2-1; TRBD2 aligns across 16 bases. Germline loops: CDR1 MRHNA, CDR2 SNTAGT. V shed 7 bases, J shed 12 bases, and the junction held 6 bases outside the gene matches. This CDR3 region has 14 residues. The CDR3 sequence is CASTPGLAGGLQFF. The CDR3 bases are TGTGCCAGCACTCCGGGACTAGCGGGAGGGTTGCAGTTCTTC.

This clonotype was counted at least ten times. The J gene is TRBJ1-2, the V gene TRBV7-2, with 7 bases matching TRBD1. From germline, CDR1 is SGHTA and CDR2 FQGNSA. V shed 6 bases and J 2 bases; nucleotides not matched to a gene: 12. The CDR3 sequence is 16 residues long. CDR3 in amino acids: CASRSLFRDSNYGYTF. CDR3 sequence (DNA): TGTGCCAGCAGATCCCTCTTCCGGGACAGCAACTATGGCTACACCTTC.

This clonotype has only a few counts. This chain joins TRBV29-1 and TRBJ2-7, with D possibly matching TRBD1 (6 bases). CDR1 and CDR2 from the germline V gene are SQVTM and ANQGSEA. There are 13 residues in the CDR3. Trimming shortened V by 6 bases and J by 3 bases, and 15 bases separated the two germline ends. CDR3 region: CSVLLRDNYEQYF. In DNA, the CDR3 is TGCAGCGTCCTTCTCCGGGACAACTACGAGCAGTACTTC.

CDR3 residues: CASSLSPSHLEQFF. CDR3 DNA sequence: TGTGCCAGCAGCTTATCACCCAGCCACCTGGAGCAGTTCTTC. The rearrangement joins TRBV7-9 to TRBJ2-1; D call uncertain. This CDR3 is 14 amino acids long. Trimming left V 2 bases short and J 10 bases short, with 15 bases between. Germline CDR1 is SEHNR and CDR2 is FQNEAQ (reference sequence).

The chain employs TRBV9 and TRBJ1-1; 7 bases are shared with TRBD1. V trimming: 0 bases; J trimming: 6 bases; junction bases outside the gene matches: 11. Germline CDR1 reads SGDLS; CDR2 reads YYNGEE. CDR3 length: 16 amino acids. The CDR3, as DNA: TGTGCCAGCAGCGTAGTTGAGGGGGCGCGGTCGGCTGAAGCTTTCTTT. Its translation is CASSVVEGARSAEAFF.

This clonotype was observed a handful of times. V gene TRBV19 combines with J gene TRBJ1-5; D may be TRBD1 (6 bases). Germline V gene sequence: CDR1 LNHDA, CDR2 SQIVND (reference sequence). V was cut by 4 bases and J by 0 bases, with 22 bases left in between. The CDR3 has 19 amino acids. The CDR3 nucleotides read TGTGCCAGTAGTACCGCCAGGGGCAGGGGTAGGGGTAGCAATCAGCCCCAGCATTTT. This encodes CASSTARGRGRGSNQPQHF.

This clonotype was detected many times. The V and J genes are TRBV29-1 and TRBJ1-2; D might be TRBD1 (5 bases). V lost 0 bases and J lost 13, with 12 bases in between. The CDR3 is 11 amino acids. Germline values: CDR1 SQVTM, CDR2 ANQGSEA. The CDR3 sequence: CSVEDPGPPTF. The CDR3, as DNA: TGCAGCGTTGAAGACCCGGGGCCTCCCACCTTC. Complete variable domain (other parts from reference TRBV29-1 and TRBJ1-2): SAVISQKPSRDICQRGTSLTIQCQVDSQVTMMFWYRQQPGQSLTLIATANQGSEATYESGFVIDKFPISRPNLTFSTLTVSNMSPEDSSIYLCSVEDPGPPTFGSGTRLTVV.

In its sample, this clonotype was seen a few times. This chain connects TRBV29-1 to TRBJ2-2; D is unresolved. Germline loops: CDR1 SQVTM, CDR2 ANQGSEA. Trimming removed 4 bases at V and 6 bases at J, with 9 bases between. This CDR3 spans 12 amino acids. The CDR3 sequence is CSVVMSSGELFF. The CDR3 nucleotides read TGCAGCGTTGTAATGTCTTCCGGGGAGCTGTTTTTT.

The CDR3 DNA reads TGTGCCAGCAGCCAAGCCTCGCGGGGAACCGGGGAGCTGTTTTTT. Translated: CASSQASRGTGELFF. This chain links TRBV3-1 with TRBJ2-2; tentatively, D is TRBD2 (6 bases). With 1 base removed from V and 5 bases from J, the gap between germline ends came to 11 bases. Germline loops: CDR1 LGHDT, CDR2 YNNKEL (reference sequence). The CDR3 has 15 residues.

This clonotype was detected many times. The chain couples TRBV24-1 to TRBJ2-6; 12 bases fit TRBD1. CDR3 length: 18 amino acids. Germline values: CDR1 KGHDR, CDR2 SFDVKD. The V and J ends lost 3 bases and 0 bases, in that order; junction bases with no gene match: 2. CDR3 protein: CATSDGGQGASGANVLTF. The DNA of the CDR3 is TGTGCCACCAGTGATGGGGGACAGGGGGCCTCTGGGGCCAACGTCCTGACTTTC.

This clonotype was recorded many times. The chain uses TRBV12-3 or TRBV12-4 and TRBJ2-2, with TRBD2 matching over 7 bases. V was clipped by 10 bases and J by 5 bases; unmatched bases: 13. The CDR3 loop spans 15 amino acids. For the CDR3, the DNA is TGTGCCACCTCAGTTTCGGGAGGAGGGACCGGGGAGCTGTTTTTT. Protein product: CATSVSGGGTGELFF.

The V gene is TRBV20-1, the J gene TRBJ1-6, with D unclear. From germline, CDR1 is DFQATT and CDR2 SNEGSKA (reference sequence). V was clipped by 2 bases and J by 9 bases, with 17 bases between them. The CDR3 runs to 15 residues. The CDR3 DNA sequence: TGCAGTGCTAGAATATCCGGAGAGGCGGGTTCACCCCTCCACTTT. Amino acids: CSARISGEAGSPLHF.

The chain has TRBV5-1 and TRBJ2-7, with D perhaps matching TRBD1 (5 bases). V lost 0 bases, J lost 0 bases, and 13 bases lay in between. The CDR3 has 16 amino acids. The germline V gene encodes CDR1 SGHRS and CDR2 YFSETQ. This CDR3 reads CASSLGTFTSSYEQYF. CDR3 nucleotide sequence: TGCGCCAGCAGCTTGGGGACATTTACAAGCTCCTACGAGCAGTACTTC.